The present TCR beta chain was sequenced within a study of response to subunit inactivated influenza vaccine (dated by TCRdb to 2016 to 2019). Context from the whole study: Deep quantitative profiling of the T cell receptor repertoire was used in the study to follow responses to a trivalent subunit inactivated influenza vaccine. Here is what the overall study found, with its caveats: The authors proposed that each seasonal influenza vaccination may bring in only a limited number of new T cells.

Its CDR3 holds 14 amino acids, cysteine through phenylalanine. Of all the DNA, just the CDR3 is kept, 42 bases in frame from base 1. V is trimmed back by 7 bases and J by 7 bases, and the junction contains 8 bases that no gene match accounts for. CDR1 and CDR2, looked up from the germline V gene, are MNHEY and SVGEGT. This clonotype has just a few counts. Its antigen specificity is not known. Within one base of it there is no much larger clone, and no base qualities were kept. Library prep was done by RT-PCR. The instrument given in TCRdb is Illumina HiSeq 2500. TCRdb trimmed public reads at Q25 via fastp, called clones via MiXCR and kept in-frame beta chains. Each record represents a unique CDR3 protein, reported with the most common genes and DNA among its rows. A total of about 700,000 distinct CDR3 sequences appear in this sample, approximately 15% of them only once. Of the sample, 5.5% to 7% is held by the ten largest clones.

The rearranged segments are TRBV6-2 or TRBV6-3 and TRBJ2-7; 12 central nucleotides agree with TRBD1. The starting material was PBMCs from blood, obtained 14 days before vaccination. The TCR originated in a man aged 45-65 years who received an inactivated influenza vaccine. Donor details come from another sample of the same person, matched by shared clones. The bases read TGTGCCAGCAACCTCCGGGACAGGGGGCCGGAGCAGTACTTC. Its amino acids are CASNLRDRGPEQYF.